The next 9 T cell receptor beta chains were all read from a single sample in a study of radiation and T cells in renal cell carcinoma. Profiled with immunoSEQ multiplex PCR; TCRdb holds only in-frame clones, not every one. The table lists approximately 100,000 clones, 80% to 90% of them singletons, with around 7.9% in the top ten. Specified time point: baseline pretreatment blood. Treatment described: 15 Gy SBRT to primary tumor, nephrectomy 4 weeks later. The sample was blood, taken from a patient whose treatment included radiotherapy and nephrectomy. These receptor sequences come from a man aged 50 to 60 with renal cell carcinoma.

The chain couples TRBV7-8 to TRBJ2-1; 12 bases map to TRBD2. Per germline, CDR1 SGHVS and CDR2 FQNEAQ. J lost 7 bases, V lost 2 bases, and 6 bases had no gene match. CDR3 length equals 16 residues. CDR3 amino acids: CASSLTGTSGQNEQFF. The CDR3 nucleotides read TGTGCCAGCAGCTTAACTGGGACTAGCGGGCAGAATGAGCAGTTCTTC.

The chain recombines TRBV6-1 with TRBJ1-5, with a possible D match to TRBD1 (5 bases). Germline V gene sequence: CDR1 MNHNS, CDR2 SASEGT. Deletions cut 2 bases from V and 0 bases from J, with 14 bases between. The CDR3 runs 17 residues. The CDR3 bases are TGTGCCAGCAGTGAAAACTGGGGGACCCTTAGCAATCAGCCCCAGCATTTT. It translates to CASSENWGTLSNQPQHF.

Concerning this clone itself: The junction and the germline gene differ at one end; a read error may be behind it. The chain combines TRBV6-5 with TRBJ1-1; 8 bases are a match to TRBD1. CDR1 is MNHEY and CDR2 is SVGAGI in the germline V gene. CDR3 length: 13 residues. The CDR3 loop is CASSYLGGQAMGF. For the CDR3, the DNA is TGTGCCAGCAGTTACCTCGGGGGACAGGCTATGGGATTT.

CDR3 region: CSVVQKGANVLTF. CDR3 sequence (DNA): TGCAGCGTTGTGCAGAAAGGGGCCAACGTCCTGACTTTC. J is TRBJ2-6 and V is TRBV29-1; D is undetermined. Germline V lookup: CDR1 SQVTM, CDR2 ANQGSEA. The CDR3 runs to 13 residues. V dropped 4 bases and J dropped 4 bases, with 8 bases sitting between them.

The chain recombines TRBV6-5 with TRBJ2-5; D uncertain. The CDR3 consists of 15 residues. Germline CDR1 is MNHEY and CDR2 is SVGAGI. V lost 0 bases and J lost 1, with 9 bases in between. The CDR3 here is CASSYSQTLQETQYF. The CDR3, as DNA: TGTGCCAGCAGTTACTCGCAGACCCTCCAAGAGACCCAGTACTTC.

The chain couples TRBV21-1 to TRBJ1-1; the table's TRBD1 call for D was not verified on the DNA. TRBV21-1 has pseudogene status. There are 14 residues in the CDR3. As DNA, the CDR3 is TGTGCCAGCAGCAAAGCCTTCCATGAGACAGGAAGGATGTTT. This encodes CASSKAFHETGRMF.

This chain joins TRBV9 and TRBJ1-5; D is unclear. The germline V gene has CDR1 SGDLS and CDR2 YYNGEE. CDR3 length: 14 residues. Trimming removed 1 base from V and 3 bases from J, with 8 bases in between. The CDR3 sequence: CASSVQPYNQPQHF. DNA of the CDR3: TGTGCCAGCAGCGTACAGCCTTACAATCAGCCCCAGCATTTT.

The gene calls are TRBV7-8 and TRBJ2-2, with 11 bases aligning to TRBD2. Germline trimming cut 0 bases from V and 6 bases from J; bases unmatched to any gene: 12. Per the germline V gene, CDR1 is SGHVS and CDR2 is FQNEAQ. The CDR3 is 19 residues long. This chain's CDR3 is CASSLALRLAGKRAGELFF. The CDR3 DNA reads TGTGCCAGCAGCTTAGCGCTCAGACTAGCGGGGAAGAGGGCCGGGGAGCTGTTTTTT.

V usage is TRBV6-1 and J usage is TRBJ2-5; 10 bases are a match to TRBD2. V lost 2 bases, J lost 5 bases, and 8 bases stayed unmatched. CDR1 is MNHNS and CDR2 is SASEGT in the germline V gene. The CDR3 totals 16 residues. The CDR3 DNA reads as TGTGCCAGCAGTGAACTGATAGCGGGGGGTTCGGAGACCCAGTACTTC. Protein: CASSELIAGGSETQYF.